Below are 32 T cell receptor beta chains sequenced from a single sample in a study of shared clonotypes between healthy human individuals. Clones were sequenced by immunoSEQ multiplex PCR, and TCRdb holds only the in-frame ones, with some missing. This sample has 650,000 to 700,000 clones, with 80% to 95% found just once. Material for sequencing was memory CD8+ T cells from PBMCs. Noted subset: CD45RO+ cells pooled with CCR7-negative TemRA cells. Receptor source: a man younger than 30 in good health. Some clones in this sample may be carry-over from other donors' samples.

Concerning this clone itself: Other DNA sequences in this specimen translate into the identical CDR3. The rearrangement uses TRBV28 and TRBJ2-5, with a weak D call TRBD2 (6 bases). The CDR3 sequence is 13 residues long. Trimming took 1 base from V and 5 from J, leaving 8 bases between them. CDR1 is MDHEN, CDR2 SYDVKM, per germline. In DNA, the CDR3 is TGTGCCAGCAGTTTATTACGGGGGGAGACCCAGTACTTC. Its translation: CASSLLRGETQYF.

This chain uses TRBV7-8 with TRBJ2-7; TRBD1 matches at 7 bases. This CDR3 has 14 amino acids. The germline V gene has CDR1 SGHVS and CDR2 FQNEAQ. Unmatched junction bases numbered 5, after V lost 4 bases and J lost 2 bases. DNA of the CDR3: TGTGCCAGCAGCTCGCCCGGGACAGCCTACGAGCAGTACTTC. Residues: CASSSPGTAYEQYF.

The chain uses TRBV10-3 and TRBJ2-3, with a possible D match to TRBD2 (6 bases). The CDR3 runs to 16 residues. Trimming took 0 bases from V and 0 from J, leaving 10 bases between them. Germline CDR1 reads ENHRY; CDR2 reads SYGVKD. The CDR3 protein is CAISESPSVSTDTQYF. CDR3 DNA sequence: TGTGCCATCAGTGAGTCCCCTAGCGTTAGCACAGATACGCAGTATTTT.

This chain connects TRBV7-8 to TRBJ2-7; 14 bases align to TRBD2. The V and J ends lost 5 bases and 3 bases, in that order; junction bases with no gene match: 6. CDR3 length equals 16 residues. Germline V CDR1 and CDR2: SGHVS, FQNEAQ. DNA for the CDR3: TGTGCCAGCAGCCCCAGGACTAGCGGGGGGATCTACGAGCAGTACTTC. This codes for CASSPRTSGGIYEQYF.

V and J are TRBV7-8 and TRBJ2-7, with D perhaps matching TRBD1 or TRBD2 (5 bases each). The V end was cut by 5 bases, the J end by 2 bases, with 16 bases between. This CDR3 is 15 amino acids long. Germline assignment: CDR1 SGHVS and CDR2 FQNEAQ. The CDR3 loop reads CASSTPGRQTYEQYF. CDR3 nucleotides: TGTGCCAGCAGCACCCCGGGACGGCAGACCTACGAGCAGTACTTC.

This clone was seen only once. V gene TRBV19 combines with J gene TRBJ2-1; 10 nucleotides agree with TRBD2. This CDR3 spans 18 amino acids. Germline loops: CDR1 LNHDA, CDR2 SQIVND (reference sequence). Unmatched junction bases numbered 12, after V lost 4 bases and J lost 3 bases. In DNA form, the CDR3 reads TGTGCCAGTAGTAATCCTAGCGGGAGAAGCGGGCTCTACAATGAGCAGTTCTTC. Protein product: CASSNPSGRSGLYNEQFF.

The chain uses TRBV9 and TRBJ2-1; D gene uncertain. CDR1 is SGDLS and CDR2 is YYNGEE in the germline V gene. The CDR3 length is 12 residues. V was cut by 2 bases and J by 8 bases, with 8 bases left in between. The CDR3 region has the DNA TGTGCCAGCAGCGTCCCTAGGGATGAGCAGTTCTTC. Encoded protein: CASSVPRDEQFF.

This sequence joins TRBV7-6 and TRBJ2-5; no definite D call. Germline-derived CDR1 and CDR2 are SGHVS and FNYEAQ. Deletions cut 5 bases from V and 7 bases from J, with 11 bases between. The CDR3 totals 12 residues. Here the CDR3 reads CASSPLEGTQYF. CDR3 in DNA: TGTGCCAGCAGCCCGCTCGAAGGGACCCAGTACTTC. The whole variable domain, filled in from reference TRBV7-6 and TRBJ2-5, reads GAGVSQSPRYKVTKRGQDVALRCDPISGHVSLYWYRQALGQGPEFLTYFNYEAQQDKSGLPNDRFSAERPEGSISTLTIQRTEQRDSAMYRCASSPLEGTQYFGPGTRLLVL.

The chain uses TRBV6-5 and TRBJ1-2; 7 bases are shared with TRBD1. The CDR3 consists of 12 residues. The V segment lost 10 bases and the J segment 4 bases; nucleotides outside the gene matches: 6. CDR1 and CDR2 (germline): MNHEY, SVGAGI. The CDR3 loop reads CATKQGFYGYTF. CDR3 nucleotide sequence: TGTGCCACCAAACAGGGGTTCTATGGCTACACCTTC.

This rearrangement joins TRBV6-5 to TRBJ1-2, with D possibly matching TRBD1 (5 bases). This CDR3 spans 14 amino acids. CDR1 and CDR2 (germline): MNHEY, SVGAGI. Trimming left V 3 bases short and J 4 bases short, with 12 bases between. CDR3 protein: CASSYSGGVYGYTF. CDR3 sequence (DNA): TGTGCCAGCAGTTATTCCGGGGGAGTCTATGGCTACACCTTC.

This clone was recorded once. This chain connects TRBV7-8 to TRBJ2-7; 12 bases map to TRBD2. Per germline, CDR1 SGHVS and CDR2 FQNEAQ. The CDR3 has 16 residues. V shed 6 bases, J shed 4 bases, and the junction held 10 bases outside the gene matches. CDR3 nucleotides: TGTGCCAGCAGTCCCGTGACTAGCGGGAGTAGGTACGAGCAGTACTTC. Its protein product is CASSPVTSGSRYEQYF.

The chain links TRBV7-9 to TRBJ2-2; TRBD2 aligns across 8 bases. The germline V gene has CDR1 SEHNR and CDR2 FQNEAQ (reference sequence). Trimming cost V 1 base and J 6 bases; bases outside gene matches: 4. The CDR3 is 15 residues long. The DNA for the CDR3 is TGTGCCAGCAGCTTAGGGGCGGGAGGCTCCGGGGAGCTGTTTTTT. Encoded protein: CASSLGAGGSGELFF.

This chain links TRBV4-1 with TRBJ2-7; TRBD2 aligns across 11 bases. The CDR3 sequence is 16 residues long. CDR1 is MGHRA and CDR2 is YSYEKL in the germline V gene. V shed 4 bases and J 3 bases; nucleotides not matched to a gene: 8. The CDR3 loop is CASSPPPGTSGYEQYF. CDR3 coding DNA: TGCGCCAGCAGCCCACCCCCGGGGACTAGCGGCTACGAGCAGTACTTC.

In this sample, this clone turned up a few times. The genes are TRBV28 and TRBJ1-5; 9 positions match TRBD1. CDR3 length: 15 residues. Germline V gene data show CDR1 as MDHEN and CDR2 as SYDVKM. The J segment lost 6 bases and the V segment lost 4 bases, leaving 7 bases of the junction unmatched. CDR3 residues: CASSSDRGFGQPQHF. The CDR3 DNA reads TGTGCCAGCAGTTCTGACAGGGGGTTCGGTCAGCCCCAGCATTTT. The full variable domain, completed using reference TRBV28 and TRBJ1-5, is DVKVTQSSRYLVKRTGEKVFLECVQDMDHENMFWYRQDPGLGLRLIYFSYDVKMKEKGDIPEGYSVSREKKERFSLILESASTNQTSMYLCASSSDRGFGQPQHFGDGTRLSIL.

This chain uses TRBV29-1 with TRBJ2-7, with D possibly being TRBD1 (6 bases). The germline V gene has CDR1 SQVTM and CDR2 ANQGSEA. V was clipped by 6 bases and J by 2 bases, with 14 bases between them. There are 13 residues in the CDR3. The CDR3 loop is CSVGTPPTYEQYF. Here the CDR3 DNA reads TGCAGCGTGGGGACACCACCTACCTACGAGCAGTACTTC.

The CDR3 DNA is TGTGCCAGCAGCGAACTCCTAGCGGGGATTCACGAGCAGTACTTC. As protein: CASSELLAGIHEQYF. The genes are TRBV7-6 and TRBJ2-7; 9 bases are shared with TRBD2. Trimming cost V 5 bases and J 5 bases; bases outside gene matches: 10. Germline V lookup: CDR1 SGHVS, CDR2 FNYEAQ. The CDR3 is 15 amino acids. Drawing the rest from reference TRBV7-6 and TRBJ2-7, the complete variable domain is GAGVSQSPRYKVTKRGQDVALRCDPISGHVSLYWYRQALGQGPEFLTYFNYEAQQDKSGLPNDRFSAERPEGSISTLTIQRTEQRDSAMYRCASSELLAGIHEQYFGPGTRLTVT.

The chain combines TRBV6-1 with TRBJ1-5; 9 bases match TRBD1. Per germline, CDR1 MNHNS and CDR2 SASEGT. There are 15 residues in the CDR3. V lost 7 bases to trimming and J lost 1 base; unmatched junction nucleotides: 5. This CDR3 is CASTRGQGSNQPQHF. The DNA for the CDR3 is TGTGCCAGCACTCGCGGACAGGGGAGCAATCAGCCCCAGCATTTT.

CDR3 region: CASSSGQGIHSTDTQYF. In DNA form, the CDR3 reads TGTGCCAGCAGCTCGGGACAGGGGATTCATAGCACAGATACGCAGTATTTT. The chain employs TRBV7-8 and TRBJ2-3; 10 bases agree with TRBD1. The CDR3 extends over 17 amino acids. The germline gives CDR1 SGHVS, CDR2 FQNEAQ. Trimming at V came to 4 bases and at J to 0 bases, leaving 7 bases not matched to a gene.

This sequence joins TRBV9 and TRBJ2-2, with 9 bases that match TRBD1. Germline values: CDR1 SGDLS, CDR2 YYNGEE. V lost 2 bases to trimming and J lost 5 bases; unmatched junction nucleotides: 4. This CDR3 contains 15 residues. CDR3 coding DNA: TGTGCCAGCAGCGTTACAGGGGGCTGGACCGGGGAGCTGTTTTTT. It codes for CASSVTGGWTGELFF.

The rearrangement uses TRBV18 and TRBJ2-5, with a weak D call TRBD1 (6 bases). CDR3 length: 16 residues. Germline values: CDR1 KGHSH, CDR2 LQKENI. The V gene lost 2 bases and the J gene lost 2 bases, with 15 bases spanning the gap. CDR3 loop: CASSPKDSLPQETQYF. CDR3 DNA: TGTGCCAGCTCACCAAAGGACAGCCTACCACAAGAGACCCAGTACTTC.

This clone occurred once. This chain joins TRBV28 and TRBJ2-7; 8 nucleotides line up with TRBD2. V trimming: 6 bases; J trimming: 5 bases; junction bases outside the gene matches: 18. The germline gives CDR1 MDHEN, CDR2 SYDVKM. The CDR3 has 17 amino acids. The DNA for the CDR3 is TGTGCCAGCAGCTTTGTCTTCCCGCTAGCGGGCGTCCACGAGCAGTACTTC. Translating it yields CASSFVFPLAGVHEQYF.

The J gene is TRBJ2-7, the V gene TRBV28, with D possibly being TRBD1 (5 bases). Trimming took 8 bases from V and 0 from J, leaving 11 bases between them. Germline CDR1 MDHEN, CDR2 SYDVKM. This CDR3 spans 13 amino acids. The DNA of the CDR3 is TGTGCCAGCTCGCCGGACATCTCCTACGAGCAGTACTTC. It codes for CASSPDISYEQYF.

The rearrangement uses TRBV28 and TRBJ2-1; perhaps TRBD2 as D (6 bases). Germline assignment: CDR1 MDHEN and CDR2 SYDVKM. Trimming cost V 6 bases and J 5 bases, with 17 bases left between them. CDR3 length: 15 residues. CDR3 nucleotides: TGTGCCAGCAGAATAGCGGTCCGCCCCAACAATGAGCAGTTCTTC. It encodes CASRIAVRPNNEQFF.

The V call is TRBV4-2, the J call TRBJ2-1; 8 bases agree with TRBD2. The junction had 10 bases not matched to a gene; V was cut back by 3 bases and J by 15 bases. Per the germline V gene, CDR1 is LGHNA and CDR2 is YNFKEQ. This CDR3 comprises 13 residues. Written as DNA, the CDR3 is TGTGCCAGCAGCCAGAAGGGCGGGGGGCCATGGTTCTTC. Protein: CASSQKGGGPWFF.

The chain employs TRBV9 and TRBJ1-1, with TRBD1 matching 8 bases. This CDR3 region has 16 residues. V lost 3 bases and J lost 4; bases outside the gene matches: 11. Germline lookup yields CDR1 SGDLS and CDR2 YYNGEE. Here the CDR3 reads CASSAGAGGASTEAFF. The CDR3 DNA follows: TGTGCCAGCAGCGCTGGGGCAGGGGGCGCGAGCACTGAAGCTTTCTTT.

This rearrangement joins TRBV5-5 to TRBJ2-1; 10 bases fit TRBD2. J gave up 9 bases and V 4 bases, and 13 bases lay outside the gene matches. There are 16 residues in the CDR3. CDR1 is SGHKS and CDR2 is YYEKEE in the germline V gene (reference sequence). CDR3 bases: TGTGCCAGCAGCCACGCACCTAGCGGGAGTGTATTTGAGCAGTTCTTC. Protein sequence: CASSHAPSGSVFEQFF.

The chain links TRBV9 to TRBJ2-5; the D gene is possibly TRBD1 (6 bases). Trimming left V 3 bases short and J 3 bases short, with 18 bases between. Germline V gives CDR1 SGDLS, CDR2 YYNGEE. The CDR3 length is 16 residues. For the CDR3, the DNA is TGTGCCAGCAGCGCGCCCCGGGGACATGTGGAAGAGACCCAGTACTTC. Protein: CASSAPRGHVEETQYF. Variable domain in full (rest from reference TRBV9 and TRBJ2-5): DSGVTQTPKHLITATGQRVTLRCSPRSGDLSVYWYQQSLDQGLQFLIQYYNGEERAKGNILERFSAQQFPDLHSELNLSSLELGDSALYFCASSAPRGHVEETQYFGPGTRLLVL.

The chain recombines TRBV19 with TRBJ2-1; D remains unclear. In germline, CDR1 is LNHDA, CDR2 SQIVND (reference sequence). CDR3 size: 12 residues. V shed 10 bases and J shed 6 bases, with 13 bases lying between them. The CDR3 DNA reads TGTGCCACCCAACAGCACTCCAATGAGCAGTTCTTC. It specifies CATQQHSNEQFF.

This rearrangement joins TRBV7-2 to TRBJ2-1; D remains unclear. Deletions cut 0 bases from V and 7 bases from J, with 7 bases between. Germline assignment: CDR1 SGHTA and CDR2 FQGNSA. The CDR3 contains 13 residues. The CDR3 protein is CASSLAGKNEQFF. The CDR3 DNA reads as TGTGCCAGCAGCTTAGCAGGGAAAAATGAGCAGTTCTTC.

This chain uses TRBV5-4 with TRBJ1-2; D unclear. This CDR3 is built from 14 residues. V lost 1 base and J 4 bases, leaving 11 bases between the germline ends. Germline V gene data show CDR1 as SGHNT and CDR2 as YYREEE (reference sequence). The CDR3 loop is CASSLLIPFYGYTF. The CDR3 coding sequence is TGTGCCAGCAGCTTGTTAATCCCATTCTATGGCTACACCTTC.

The V gene is TRBV28, the J gene TRBJ2-7; 7 nucleotides line up with TRBD1. V lost 3 bases, J lost 3 bases, and 5 bases stayed unmatched. The CDR3 extends over 14 amino acids. CDR1 is MDHEN and CDR2 is SYDVKM in the germline V gene. CDR3 nucleotides: TGTGCCAGCAGTTTCCGGGACAGATACTACGAGCAGTACTTC. As protein: CASSFRDRYYEQYF. The full variable domain, completed using reference TRBV28 and TRBJ2-7, is DVKVTQSSRYLVKRTGEKVFLECVQDMDHENMFWYRQDPGLGLRLIYFSYDVKMKEKGDIPEGYSVSREKKERFSLILESASTNQTSMYLCASSFRDRYYEQYFGPGTRLTVT.

V and J are TRBV6-5 and TRBJ2-3, with unresolved D. This CDR3 contains 15 residues. Looked up from germline, CDR1 is MNHEY and CDR2 is SVGAGI. Trimming stripped 7 bases from V and 5 bases from J, with 19 bases between. The CDR3 region has the DNA TGTGCCAGCACCCCCCACGGGTCCACCTTAGATACGCAGTATTTT. This sequence encodes CASTPHGSTLDTQYF.